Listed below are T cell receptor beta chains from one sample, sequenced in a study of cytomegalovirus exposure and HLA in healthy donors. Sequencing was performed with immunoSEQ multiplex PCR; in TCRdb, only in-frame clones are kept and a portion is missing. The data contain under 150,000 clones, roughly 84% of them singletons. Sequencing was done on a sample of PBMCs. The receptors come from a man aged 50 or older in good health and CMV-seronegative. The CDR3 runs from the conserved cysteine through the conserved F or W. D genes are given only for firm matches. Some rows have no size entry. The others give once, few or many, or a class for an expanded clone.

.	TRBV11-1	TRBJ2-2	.	TGTGCCAGCAGCTTTCAAAACACCGGGGAGCTGTTTTTT	CASSFQNTGELFF
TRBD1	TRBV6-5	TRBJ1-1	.	TGTGCCAGCAGTTACTCCACGGGGACAGGGGAAAGGCTGTCTTTCTTT	CASSYSTGTGERLSFF
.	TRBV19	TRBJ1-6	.	TGTGCCAGTAGTACAGGGGTTAAGAATTCACCCCTCCACTTT	CASSTGVKNSPLHF
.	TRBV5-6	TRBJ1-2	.	TGTGCCAGCAGCTTGGGCAGAACAGGGTGGTCCCCTTCGTATGGCTACACCTTC	CASSLGRTGWSPSYGYTF
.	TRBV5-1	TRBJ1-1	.	TGCGCCAGCAGCCAGGTCCCGGACACTGAAGCTTTCTTT	CASSQVPDTEAFF
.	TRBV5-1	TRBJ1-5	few	TGCGCCAGCAGCTTGCTGGGCTTGAGCAATCAGCCCCAGCATTTT	CASSLLGLSNQPQHF
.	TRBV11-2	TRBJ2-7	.	TGTGCCAGCAGCTACCGGCGGGCACGGGAGCAGTACTTC	CASSYRRAREQYF
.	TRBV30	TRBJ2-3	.	TGTGCCTGGAGTGTCGGTTCCTCACGGGATACGCAGTATTTT	CAWSVGSSRDTQYF
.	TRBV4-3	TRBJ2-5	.	TGCGCCAGCAGCCAAGATATCGCTCGGGGAGAGACCCAGTACTTC	CASSQDIARGETQYF
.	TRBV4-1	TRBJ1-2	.	TGCGCCAGCAGCCAAGGGGGGCTTAGAAGGGGTACCTATGGCTACACCTTC	CASSQGGLRRGTYGYTF
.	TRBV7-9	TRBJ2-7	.	TGTGCCAGCAGCCCCGCCTCGGGGGAAGGTTGCGAGCAGTACTTC	CASSPASGEGCEQYF
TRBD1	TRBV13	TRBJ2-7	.	TGTGCCAGCGCGTACCGGGACAGGGGGGCCTACGAGCAGTACTTC	CASAYRDRGAYEQYF
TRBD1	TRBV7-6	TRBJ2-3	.	TGTGCCAGCAGCCCTCGGACAGGGGGCACAGATACGCAGTATTTT	CASSPRTGGTDTQYF
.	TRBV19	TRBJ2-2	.	TGTGCCAGTAATACATTGAACACCGGGGAGCTGTTTTTT	CASNTLNTGELFF
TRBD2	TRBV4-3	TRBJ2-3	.	TGCGCCAGCAGCCAAGCCCCTAGCGGGGGGCGGGGTACGCAGTATTTT	CASSQAPSGGRGTQYF
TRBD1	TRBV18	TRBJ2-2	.	TGTGCCAGCTCAGTGGACAGGCCGAACACCGGGGAGCTGTTTTTT	CASSVDRPNTGELFF
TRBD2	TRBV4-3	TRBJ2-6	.	TGCGCCAGCAGCCAAGGTCCGGGGGGTGGGGCCAACGTCCTGACTTTC	CASSQGPGGGANVLTF
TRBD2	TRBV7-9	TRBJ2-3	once	TGTGCCAGCAGCTTCGGGACTAAGCAGTATTTT	CASSFGTKQYF
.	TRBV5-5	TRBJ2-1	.	TGTGCCAGCAGCTTGGCCGGTAGTTCCTACAATGAGCAGTTCTTC	CASSLAGSSYNEQFF
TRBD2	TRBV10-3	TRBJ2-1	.	TGTGCCATCAGTGAGTCCACTAGCGGGGGGGCTTACAATGAGCAGTTCTTC	CAISESTSGGAYNEQFF
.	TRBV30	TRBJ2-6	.	TGTGCCTGGAGTGGACAGACCTCTGGGGCCAACGTCCTGACTTTC	CAWSGQTSGANVLTF
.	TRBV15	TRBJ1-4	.	TGTGCCACCAGCAGTGATTCCACGGAGGGAAAACTGTTTTTT	CATSSDSTEGKLFF
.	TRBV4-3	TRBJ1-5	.	TGCGCCAGCAGCCAAGAGTATGGGCTCGCCAATCAGCCCCAGCATTTT	CASSQEYGLANQPQHF
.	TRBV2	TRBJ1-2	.	TGTGCCAGCAGTGAACTCCTTGGGGGGGGAGCGGGCTTC	CASSELLGGGAGF
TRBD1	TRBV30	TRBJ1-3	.	TGTGCCTGGAACTTGGGACAGCTATCTGGAAACACCATATATTTT	CAWNLGQLSGNTIYF
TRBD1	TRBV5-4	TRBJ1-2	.	TGTGCCAGCAGAGATATTGACAGGGGCGGCGATGGCTACACCTTC	CASRDIDRGGDGYTF
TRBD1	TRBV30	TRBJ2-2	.	TGTGCCTGGGGACAGGGGTACACCGGGGAGCTGTTTTTT	CAWGQGYTGELFF
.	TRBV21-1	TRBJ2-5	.	TGTGCCAGCAGCGCAACCCGGGACAAGAGACGTCGATTTTCGACCCAGTACTTC	CASSATRDKRRRFSTQYF
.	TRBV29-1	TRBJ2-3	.	TGCAGCGCACCTCTGAGCGGGAGCACAGATACGCAGTATTTT	CSAPLSGSTDTQYF
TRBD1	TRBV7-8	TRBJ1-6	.	TGTGCCAGCAGCTTGGGGCCCAGGGGGCCGTATTCACCCCTCCACTTT	CASSLGPRGPYSPLHF
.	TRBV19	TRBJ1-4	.	TGTGCCAGTAGTATGCGGGCCAGGAATAATGAAAAACTGTTTTTT	CASSMRARNNEKLFF
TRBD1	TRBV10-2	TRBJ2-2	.	TGCGCCAGCAGTGAGTGGGGGACAGGGAACACCGGGGAGCTGTTTTTT	CASSEWGTGNTGELFF
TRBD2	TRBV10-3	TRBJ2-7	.	TGTGCCAGCTCCGGGACTAGGCACGAGCAGTACTTC	CASSGTRHEQYF
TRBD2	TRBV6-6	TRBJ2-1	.	TGTGCCAGCACGGGACTAGCGGGGGTACGGGGGAATGAGCAGTTCTTC	CASTGLAGVRGNEQFF
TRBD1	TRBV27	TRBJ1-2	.	TGTGCCAGCAGTCCATGGGACAGTCCTAACTATGGCTACACCTTC	CASSPWDSPNYGYTF
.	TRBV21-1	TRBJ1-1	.	TGTGCCAGCATACGGGGAGGGGACGACAGGGGGTTGGCTGAAGCTTTCTTT	CASIRGGDDRGLAEAFF
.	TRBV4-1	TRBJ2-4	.	TGCGCCAGCAGCCAAGATGCGTTCTCAAACATTCAGTACTTC	CASSQDAFSNIQYF
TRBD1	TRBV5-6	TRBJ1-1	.	TGTGCCAGCAGCTGGGACAGGGTGAACACTGAAGCTTTCTTT	CASSWDRVNTEAFF
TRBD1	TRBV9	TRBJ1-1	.	TGTGCCAGCAGCGTAGGGGGACAGGGTGGGACTGAAGCTTTCTTT	CASSVGGQGGTEAFF
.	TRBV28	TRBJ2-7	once	TGTGCCAGCAGTTTGTTGGGCAGGGCCTACGAGCAGTACTTC	CASSLLGRAYEQYF
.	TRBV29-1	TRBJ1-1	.	TGCAGCGTTACTGTTGGTGTCTTGAACACTGAAGCTTTCTTT	CSVTVGVLNTEAFF
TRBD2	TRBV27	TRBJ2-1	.	TGTGCCAGCAGGAGGGACTACGACCTAAACAATGAGCAGTTCTTC	CASRRDYDLNNEQFF
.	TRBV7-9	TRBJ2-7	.	TGTGCCAGCAGCCCAGGGGCCTACGAGCAGTACTTC	CASSPGAYEQYF
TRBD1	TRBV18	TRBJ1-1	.	TGTGCCAGCTCATCAACAGGGGACCCAACCGCTGAAGCTTTCTTT	CASSSTGDPTAEAFF
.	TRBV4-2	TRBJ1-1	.	TGTGCCAGCAGCCAAGCCCCTTGGGAACAGGGGAACACTGAAGCTTTCTTT	CASSQAPWEQGNTEAFF
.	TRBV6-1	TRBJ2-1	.	TGTGCCAGCAAACAGGGCAGCGATGAGCAGTTCTTC	CASKQGSDEQFF